This TCR beta chain derives from a study of blood T cell repertoires in COVID-19. Adults between roughly 18 and 95 years of age took part from some 25 US areas. Donors in Cohort 3 who had recovered were those with two negative PCRs, healthcare professional clearance, or resolution of their symptoms. Germline trimming cut 3 bases from V and 3 bases from J; bases unmatched to any gene: 6. The CDR3 contains 16 residues. The V gene's germline CDR1 is LGHNA and CDR2 YSLEER. Under the authors' procedure: Using reference gene primer amplification, nucleated cell counts were estimated. Assay used: immunoSEQ multiplex PCR; TCRdb lists only in-frame clones, some missing. V, J and clone size reflect that table, while D and trimming were determined from the DNA. The sample has over 200,000 clones; less than 85% are singletons.

Sequenced: PBMCs or T cells enriched from blood (not recorded which). The source is a man in his 60s who had recovered from COVID-19. This chain uses TRBV4-3 with TRBJ1-3; 9 nucleotides line up with TRBD1. CDR3 nucleotide sequence: TGCGCCAGCAGCCAGGACAGGGGTACTGGTGGAAACACCATATATTTT. This sequence encodes CASSQDRGTGGNTIYF.